The 28 T cell receptor beta chains below all came from one sample that was sequenced in a study of identical twins. TCRdb called the 5' RACE reads again in MiXCR, with one record for every CDR3 protein. The data contain about 460,000 distinct CDR3 sequences, 13% to 15% of them singletons. A further study also used this sample, focusing on yellow fever vaccine responses in identical twins.

Sequenced material: CD4+ T cells sorted from blood. The receptors here all came from a woman under 30 in good health.

This chain joins TRBV6-4 and TRBJ2-1; perhaps D is TRBD1 or TRBD2 (5 bases each). Per the germline V gene, CDR1 is MRHNA and CDR2 is SNTAGT. V was pared by 3 bases and J by 5 bases, with 14 bases between. The CDR3 has 15 amino acids. CDR3 amino acids: CASSDTGKGHNEQFF. For the CDR3, the DNA is TGTGCCAGCAGTGATACGGGGAAGGGGCACAATGAGCAGTTCTTC.

This rearrangement joins TRBV7-6 to TRBJ1-2, with no clear D. The CDR3 runs to 17 residues. V lost 5 bases, J lost 0 bases, and 19 bases lay in between. CDR1 and CDR2 from the germline V gene are SGHVS and FNYEAQ. The CDR3 loop reads CASSPAMWHPPNYGYTF. CDR3 nucleotides: TGTGCCAGCAGCCCCGCTATGTGGCACCCCCCTAACTATGGCTACACCTTC. Combining the CDR3 with reference TRBV7-6 and TRBJ1-2 gives the whole variable domain GAGVSQSPRYKVTKRGQDVALRCDPISGHVSLYWYRQALGQGPEFLTYFNYEAQQDKSGLPNDRFSAERPEGSISTLTIQRTEQRDSAMYRCASSPAMWHPPNYGYTFGSGTRLTVV.

This clonotype was seen only a few times. This chain joins TRBV6-2 or TRBV6-3 and TRBJ2-5; D might be TRBD2 (6 bases). V was clipped by 2 bases and J by 1 base, with 26 bases between them. Germline CDR1 reads MNHEY; CDR2 reads SVGEGT. This CDR3 has 20 amino acids. The CDR3 loop is CASSYPTGGSNFFGQETQYF. Here the CDR3 DNA reads TGTGCCAGCAGTTACCCAACCGGGGGATCTAATTTCTTCGGCCAAGAGACCCAGTACTTC.

The chain links TRBV15 to TRBJ2-5, with 7 positions matching TRBD2. Germline V CDR1 and CDR2: LNHNV, YYDKDF (reference sequence). Germline trimming cut 0 bases from V and 5 bases from J; bases unmatched to any gene: 6. The CDR3 extends over 15 amino acids. This CDR3 is CATSRDLGGRETQYF. CDR3 in DNA: TGTGCCACCAGCAGAGATCTGGGGGGGAGGGAGACCCAGTACTTC.

The rearrangement links TRBV6-2 or TRBV6-3 to TRBJ2-3, with a tentative D call TRBD2 (6 bases). V lost 6 bases and J 2 bases, leaving 15 bases between the germline ends. Germline CDR1 is MNHEY and CDR2 is SVGEGT. The CDR3 extends over 15 amino acids. For the CDR3, the DNA is TGTGCCAGCAGGCGGTGGCGCGGGACCACAGATACGCAGTATTTT. Encoded protein: CASRRWRGTTDTQYF.

This clonotype was observed a handful of times. V usage is TRBV12-3 or TRBV12-4 and J usage is TRBJ2-1, with D unresolved. Trimming removed 0 bases at V and 9 bases at J, with 12 bases between. The CDR3 sequence is 14 residues long. The CDR3 sequence: CASSLAPLGIEQFF. The CDR3 DNA is TGTGCCAGCAGTTTAGCGCCCCTGGGGATTGAGCAGTTCTTC.

In its sample, this clonotype was seen many times. An end of the junction differs from the germline gene, which may be a read error. The chain recombines TRBV5-1 with TRBJ2-5; possible D gene TRBD2, 7 bases. Germline loops: CDR1 SGHRS, CDR2 YFSETQ. The CDR3 is 13 residues long. CDR3 in amino acids: CASSFGGQETQYF. Here the CDR3 DNA reads TGTGCCAGCAGTTTCGGGGGGCAGGAGACCCAGTACTTC.

This clonotype was seen a handful of times. The chain couples TRBV6-2 or TRBV6-3 to TRBJ2-5; TRBD1 is a possible D gene (5 bases). The germline V gene encodes CDR1 MNHEY and CDR2 SVGEGT. The CDR3 totals 14 residues. The ends were cut back, 6 bases at V and 4 bases at J, with 15 bases in the middle. Here the CDR3 reads CASRDWGGAETQYF. As DNA, the CDR3 is TGTGCCAGCAGGGATTGGGGTGGGGCAGAGACCCAGTACTTC.

The gene calls are TRBV7-8 and TRBJ2-6; D may be TRBD1 (5 bases). Trimming took off 4 bases at V and 0 bases at J, with 10 bases between the two ends. The CDR3 covers 16 residues. Germline CDR1 reads SGHVS; CDR2 reads FQNEAQ. The CDR3 protein is CASSSRDSSGANVLTF. The CDR3 DNA reads TGTGCCAGCAGCTCCAGGGATTCCTCTGGGGCCAACGTCCTGACTTTC. Drawing the rest from reference TRBV7-8 and TRBJ2-6, the complete variable domain is GAGVSQSPRYKVAKRGQDVALRCDPISGHVSLFWYQQALGQGPEFLTYFQNEAQLDKSGLPSDRFFAERPEGSVSTLKIQRTQQEDSAVYLCASSSRDSSGANVLTFGAGSRLTVL.

A few counts support this clonotype. The chain recombines TRBV6-1 with TRBJ1-2, with D possibly TRBD1 on 5 matching bases. Germline CDR1 MNHNS, CDR2 SASEGT. V shed 3 bases and J shed 4 bases, with 21 bases lying between them. This CDR3 contains 17 residues. The CDR3 loop is CASSEGGEAGRSYGYTF. The CDR3 DNA is TGTGCCAGCAGTGAGGGGGGAGAGGCAGGCCGTTCCTATGGCTACACCTTC.

This clonotype showed up just a few times. The gene calls are TRBV20-1 and TRBJ1-5; D perhaps matches TRBD1 (6 bases). The V end lost 3 bases, the J end lost 2 bases, and 11 bases lay between the germline ends. Looked up from germline, CDR1 is DFQATT and CDR2 is SNEGSKA (reference sequence). The CDR3 spans 14 residues. CDR3 residues: CSARGGLGNQPQHF. CDR3 nucleotide sequence: TGCAGTGCTAGGGGGGGGCTGGGCAATCAGCCCCAGCATTTT.

This clonotype has a handful of counts. This chain joins TRBV10-3 and TRBJ2-7; the match to TRBD1 covers 10 bases. Germline V CDR1 and CDR2: ENHRY, SYGVKD. Germline trimming cut 8 bases from V and 2 bases from J; bases unmatched to any gene: 9. This CDR3 is 15 amino acids long. The CDR3 region has the DNA TGTGCCATCGCCGACCCGGGACAGGGGACCTACGAGCAGTACTTC. It translates to CAIADPGQGTYEQYF.

The sample holds many counts of this clonotype. The chain couples TRBV4-3 to TRBJ2-7; D may be TRBD1 (5 bases). Per germline, CDR1 LGHNA and CDR2 YSLEER. There are 12 residues in the CDR3. The V end was cut by 1 base, the J end by 10 bases, with 11 bases between. CDR3 nucleotides: TGCGCCAGCAGCCAAGTTAACGGACAACAGTACTTC. Translating gives CASSQVNGQQYF.

This clonotype was observed a single time. The V gene is TRBV11-3, the J gene TRBJ1-5; D is ambiguous. Per the germline V gene, CDR1 is SGHNT and CDR2 is YENEEA. The CDR3 runs 17 residues. V was cut by 1 base and J by 0 bases, with 13 bases left in between. The CDR3 DNA reads as TGTGCCAGCAGCTTAGGTCCAGGCCGACATAGCAATCAGCCCCAGCATTTT. This translates into CASSLGPGRHSNQPQHF.

V usage is TRBV10-2 and J usage is TRBJ2-1, with no clear D. The CDR3 totals 15 residues. Per germline, CDR1 WSHSY and CDR2 SAAADI. The ends were cut back, 4 bases at V and 5 bases at J, with 15 bases in the middle. The CDR3: CASSAIQSRNNEQFF. The CDR3 bases are TGCGCCAGCAGTGCCATCCAATCTCGGAACAATGAGCAGTTCTTC.

There are a few counts of this clonotype. The chain has TRBV7-3 and TRBJ2-1, with D tentatively TRBD1 (5 bases). This CDR3 has 14 amino acids. Trimming removed 0 bases at V and 6 bases at J, with 9 bases between. CDR1 is SGHTA, CDR2 FQGTGA, per germline. CDR3 nucleotide sequence: TGTGCCAGCAGCTTAACGCGACAGCTCAATGAGCAGTTCTTC. Translating it yields CASSLTRQLNEQFF.

The chain combines TRBV27 with TRBJ2-2, with a tentative D call TRBD1 (6 bases). The V end was cut by 5 bases, the J end by 6 bases, with 16 bases between. Looked up from germline, CDR1 is MNHEY and CDR2 is SMNVEV (reference sequence). The CDR3 extends over 15 amino acids. CDR3 in amino acids: CASSQTGWGAGELFF. CDR3 in DNA: TGTGCCAGCAGTCAAACAGGGTGGGGAGCCGGGGAGCTGTTTTTT.

The chain carries TRBV12-3 or TRBV12-4 and TRBJ2-7; D is possibly TRBD1 (5 bases). This CDR3 is built from 13 residues. The V end was cut by 5 bases, the J end by 2 bases, with 10 bases between. The CDR3 DNA reads as TGTGCCAGCAGTGTGACAGAAGCCTACGAGCAGTACTTC. This translates into CASSVTEAYEQYF.

This chain connects TRBV20-1 to TRBJ1-5, with D perhaps TRBD1 (5 bases). The CDR3 sequence is 13 residues long. The ends were cut back, 7 bases at V and 4 bases at J, with 14 bases in the middle. The germline V gene encodes CDR1 DFQATT and CDR2 SNEGSKA (reference sequence). CDR3 DNA sequence: TGCAGTGGGGTTACAGGCTTAAATCAGCCCCAGCATTTT. This codes for CSGVTGLNQPQHF.

This clonotype was observed a few times. This sequence joins TRBV6-1 and TRBJ2-1; D gene ambiguous. CDR3 length: 15 amino acids. Germline-derived CDR1 and CDR2 are MNHNS and SASEGT. Trimming pared 6 bases from V and 5 bases from J, leaving 17 bases between. The CDR3 loop is CASRTRNLGNNEQFF. The CDR3, as DNA: TGTGCCAGCAGGACAAGGAACTTAGGTAACAATGAGCAGTTCTTC.

This clonotype was counted only a few times. The chain couples TRBV5-1 to TRBJ2-1; 11 bases align to TRBD2. This CDR3 spans 16 amino acids. V was pared by 1 base and J by 9 bases, with 9 bases of the junction left unmatched. Per the germline V gene, CDR1 is SGHRS and CDR2 is YFSETQ. CDR3 nucleotides: TGCGCCAGCAGCTTGAGGGGGCTAGCGGGGGGCGGTGAGCAGTTCTTC. Its protein is CASSLRGLAGGGEQFF.

The chain employs TRBV6-1 and TRBJ2-1; D may be TRBD2 (6 bases). The CDR3 contains 19 residues. Per the germline V gene, CDR1 is MNHNS and CDR2 is SASEGT. Trimming pared 1 base from V and 1 base from J, leaving 20 bases between. The CDR3 bases are TGTGCCAGCAGTGAAGGGAGCGCGGGACCCCTCGGATCCTACAATGAGCAGTTCTTC. Residues: CASSEGSAGPLGSYNEQFF.

This clonotype was seen more than once but under ten times. In DNA form, the CDR3 reads TGCGCCAGCAGCTCCGGGACAGGGAAAAGTATGAACACCGGGGAGCTGTTTTTT. This encodes CASSSGTGKSMNTGELFF. The V call is TRBV4-1, the J call TRBJ2-2; 9 positions match TRBD1. Germline V gene sequence: CDR1 MGHRA, CDR2 YSYEKL. V trimming: 5 bases; J trimming: 1 base; junction bases outside the gene matches: 11. The CDR3 extends over 18 amino acids.

The gene calls are TRBV20-1 and TRBJ2-3; TRBD2 aligns across 7 bases. Per the germline V gene, CDR1 is DFQATT and CDR2 is SNEGSKA (reference sequence). The CDR3 runs 15 residues. V lost 4 bases to trimming and J lost 1 base; unmatched junction nucleotides: 8. The CDR3 coding sequence is TGCAGTGCTAACCCCCCGCTAGCGGGCACAGATACGCAGTATTTT. Residues: CSANPPLAGTDTQYF.

This clonotype was detected a few times. The CDR3 sequence: CASSIKAGGQETQYF. Written as DNA, the CDR3 is TGTGCCAGTAGTATAAAAGCGGGGGGGCAGGAGACCCAGTACTTC. The genes are TRBV19 and TRBJ2-5; 10 positions agree with TRBD2. This CDR3 has 15 amino acids. Per the germline V gene, CDR1 is LNHDA and CDR2 is SQIVND (reference sequence). J gave up 5 bases and V 2 bases, and 5 bases lay outside the gene matches.

In its sample, this clonotype was seen a few times. This CDR3 reads CASSQAGTGGLRGYTF. In DNA, the CDR3 is TGCGCCAGCAGCCAGGCCGGGACAGGGGGCTTAAGGGGCTACACCTTC. The chain uses TRBV4-1 and TRBJ1-2; TRBD1 matches at 12 bases. The CDR3 sequence is 16 residues long. Looked up from germline, CDR1 is MGHRA and CDR2 is YSYEKL. Trimming removed 3 bases from V and 8 bases from J; junction bases left unmatched: 10.

This clonotype was found many times. The rearrangement links TRBV12-3 or TRBV12-4 to TRBJ1-5, with 7 bases fitting TRBD1. The CDR3 length is 14 residues. Trimming took 7 bases from V and 5 from J; bases not matched to a gene: 8. The CDR3 coding sequence is TGTGCCAGCACAGACAGGGAGGTACATCAGCCCCAGCATTTT. Protein: CASTDREVHQPQHF.

The genes are TRBV20-1 and TRBJ2-5; 7 bases are shared with TRBD2. From germline, CDR1 is DFQATT and CDR2 SNEGSKA (reference sequence). The CDR3 has 15 amino acids. J was trimmed by 5 bases and V by 0 bases; bases with no gene match: 9. The CDR3 sequence is CSARDGGRALETQYF. In DNA, the CDR3 is TGCAGTGCTAGAGATGGGGGGAGGGCCCTGGAGACCCAGTACTTC.